The sample holds one count of the clone carrying this T cell receptor (beta chain). What it binds is not known. The PCR employed 60 Vbeta primers together with 13 Jbeta primers. TCRdb's copy holds only in-frame clones and misses some; the assay was immunoSEQ multiplex PCR. The profile shows 130,000 to 150,000 clones, 70% to 80% of them singletons. The source of the sample is a study of cytomegalovirus exposure and HLA in healthy donors. Findings of the study overall: A previous analysis found most TCR beta V segments productive roughly 90% or roughly 30% of the time.

The receptor comes from a female donor in good health and CMV-seronegative. The sequenced material came from PBMCs.

The CDR3 loop reads CASSSRTGSSYNEQFF. The CDR3 nucleotides are TGTGCCAGCAGCTCCCGGACAGGAAGCTCCTACAATGAGCAGTTCTTC. The chain is built from TRBV5-4 and TRBJ2-1, with 7 nucleotides matching TRBD1. Germline V CDR1 and CDR2: SGHNT, YYREEE (reference sequence). This CDR3 has 16 residues. The ends lost 3 bases at V and 0 bases at J; junction bases unmatched: 6.